These 4 T cell receptor beta chains share one sample of origin, sequenced in a study of OX40 agonist ivuxolimab in advanced cancers. Libraries were constructed by the immunoSEQ multiplex PCR assay. Imported from immuneACCESS, the table was reduced by TCRdb to in-frame sequences with V and J called. These copies leave out some clones; in studies compared against another copy, an unresolved V gene accounts for under half, and the cause of the remainder is not known. This sample is represented by about 38,000 clones; about 85% of them were singletons. The ten biggest clones cover under 45% of the sample. The specimen was CD4+ or CD8+ T cells sorted from blood, collected in a trial of the OX40 agonist ivuxolimab. The receptors originated from an adult with an advanced solid tumor such as melanoma, head and neck, liver or kidney cancer.

The rearrangement links TRBV20-1 to TRBJ2-7; D unclear. V was shortened by 0 bases and J by 2 bases, with 2 bases between the two germline ends. There are 11 residues in the CDR3. CDR1 is DFQATT and CDR2 is SNEGSKA in the germline V gene (reference sequence). The CDR3 loop reads CSARDPYEQYF. In nucleotides, the CDR3 is TGCAGTGCTAGAGACCCCTACGAGCAGTACTTC.

The V and J genes are TRBV10-1 and TRBJ2-1; the D gene is possibly TRBD1 (6 bases). The length of the CDR3 is 13 residues. Trimming left V 6 bases short and J 9 bases short, with 15 bases between. Germline values: CDR1 WNHNN, CDR2 SYGVQD (reference sequence). The CDR3 DNA sequence: TGCGCCAGCAGCGGAAGGGGGACGGGTGAGCAGTTCTTC. Encoded protein: CASSGRGTGEQFF.

This rearrangement joins TRBV19 to TRBJ1-4; D remains unclear. This CDR3 is 11 amino acids long. Deletions cut 10 bases from V and 5 bases from J, with 8 bases between. Germline CDR1 LNHDA, CDR2 SQIVND (reference sequence). The CDR3 loop is CATRENEKLFF. The CDR3 region has the DNA TGTGCCACCCGAGAAAATGAAAAACTGTTTTTT.

The chain combines TRBV14 with TRBJ2-5, with unresolved D. Looked up from germline, CDR1 is SGHDN and CDR2 is FVKESK. V was clipped by 1 base and J by 4 bases, with 16 bases between them. The CDR3 is 16 amino acids. The CDR3 DNA is TGTGCCAGCAGCCAAGTTCTCGCTTCATGGGGAGAGACCCAGTACTTC. Amino acid sequence: CASSQVLASWGETQYF.